Following are 22 T cell receptor beta chains from one sample sequenced in a study of T cell clones after liver transplantation. Profiled with immunoSEQ multiplex PCR; TCRdb holds only in-frame clones, not every one. The table records 70,000 or so clones, about 92% of them present only once. Source: CD4+ T cells from blood, taken before liver transplant. The receptors derive from a human donor who received a liver transplant.

This clone has just one count. The CDR3 sequence is CSVAVPEQDTQYF. CDR3 sequence (DNA): TGCAGCGTTGCCGTCCCAGAACAAGATACGCAGTATTTT. The rearrangement links TRBV29-1 to TRBJ2-3; no clear D. Germline values: CDR1 SQVTM, CDR2 ANQGSEA. The CDR3 extends over 13 amino acids. V lost 4 bases to trimming and J lost 5 bases, with 13 bases between them.

As concerns this clone: The junction departs from germline at one end; a sequencing error may be responsible. CDR3 DNA: TGTGCCAGCAGCTTGGTACTTAGCGGTCAAGAGACCCAGTACTTC. Its protein is CASSLVLSGQETQYF. J is TRBJ2-5 and V is TRBV5-3; a possible D gene is TRBD2 (6 bases). TRBV5-3 is labeled an ORF, and its function is uncertain. There are 15 residues in the CDR3.

V and J are TRBV4-2 and TRBJ2-1; D is tentatively TRBD1 or TRBD2 (5 bases each). The germline V gene encodes CDR1 LGHNA and CDR2 YNFKEQ. The V and J ends lost 0 bases and 2 bases respectively, with 14 bases between them. This CDR3 is built from 17 residues. Here the CDR3 DNA reads TGTGCCAGCAGCCAAGATTATGGGGGTCCACCCTACAATGAGCAGTTCTTC. The encoded protein is CASSQDYGGPPYNEQFF.

V usage is TRBV4-2 and J usage is TRBJ1-1; D is uncertain. Germline assignment: CDR1 LGHNA and CDR2 YNFKEQ. This CDR3 is built from 12 residues. V lost 0 bases to trimming and J lost 8 bases, with 7 bases between them. The CDR3 coding sequence is TGTGCCAGCAGCCAAGATCCGACAGAAGCTTTCTTT. Protein sequence: CASSQDPTEAFF.

The gene calls are TRBV6-1 and TRBJ2-7; TRBD2 matches 9 bases. This CDR3 has 15 amino acids. V gave up 1 base and J gave up 3 bases; unmatched junction bases: 4. The germline gives CDR1 MNHNS, CDR2 SASEGT. The DNA for the CDR3 is TGTGCCAGCAGTGAAGGTAATAGCGGGAGCTACGAGCAGTACTTC. Its translation: CASSEGNSGSYEQYF.

The rearrangement joins TRBV29-1 to TRBJ2-1, with 10 bases aligning to TRBD1. The V gene's germline CDR1 is SQVTM and CDR2 ANQGSEA. The V segment lost 5 bases and the J segment 2 bases; nucleotides outside the gene matches: 9. The length of the CDR3 is 16 residues. The DNA for the CDR3 is TGCAGCGTTAACCGGGACAGGGGAGTTGCCTACAATGAGCAGTTCTTC. Amino acid sequence: CSVNRDRGVAYNEQFF.

The chain has TRBV7-9 and TRBJ1-4; 10 nucleotides align to TRBD1. Germline CDR1 is SEHNR and CDR2 is FQNEAQ (reference sequence). The CDR3 is made up of 14 amino acids. V dropped 3 bases and J dropped 7; count of bases not matched to a gene: 2. CDR3 residues: CASSLGTGVEKLFF. The CDR3 DNA sequence: TGTGCCAGCAGCTTGGGGACAGGGGTTGAAAAACTGTTTTTT. The full variable domain, completed using reference TRBV7-9 and TRBJ1-4, is DTGVSQNPRHKITKRGQNVTFRCDPISEHNRLYWYRQTLGQGPEFLTYFQNEAQLEKSRLLSDRFSAERPKGSFSTLEIQRTEQGDSAMYLCASSLGTGVEKLFFGSGTQLSVL.

The chain couples TRBV6-6 to TRBJ2-3, with 7 bases aligning to TRBD2. J gave up 1 base and V 0 bases, and 4 bases lay outside the gene matches. The germline V gene encodes CDR1 MNHNY and CDR2 SVGAGI (reference sequence). The CDR3 contains 16 residues. CDR3 region: CASSYSAGVGTDTQYF. The CDR3 region has the DNA TGTGCCAGCAGTTACTCGGCGGGAGTTGGCACAGATACGCAGTATTTT.

The chain employs TRBV9 and TRBJ2-5, with D possibly TRBD2 on 6 matching bases. V dropped 0 bases and J dropped 3 bases, with 15 bases sitting between them. CDR1 is SGDLS and CDR2 is YYNGEE in the germline V gene. The CDR3 is 16 residues long. CDR3 protein: CASSVGAGRWEETQYF. In nucleotides, the CDR3 is TGTGCCAGCAGCGTAGGCGCAGGGAGGTGGGAAGAGACCCAGTACTTC.

V is TRBV30 and J is TRBJ1-2; D unclear. The CDR3 runs to 12 residues. V was trimmed by 7 bases and J by 0 bases, leaving 9 bases between them. The germline gives CDR1 GTSNPN, CDR2 SVGIG (reference sequence). CDR3 DNA: TGTGCCTACCAGGAGGCTAACTATGGCTACACCTTC. The encoded protein is CAYQEANYGYTF.

V and J are TRBV28 and TRBJ2-5, with 7 bases that match TRBD2. J was trimmed by 2 bases and V by 4 bases; bases with no gene match: 7. The CDR3 covers 15 residues. The germline gives CDR1 MDHEN, CDR2 SYDVKM. CDR3 bases: TGTGCCAGCAGTTCCCATTCTAGCGGACAAGAGACCCAGTACTTC. This encodes CASSSHSSGQETQYF.

The chain recombines TRBV11-3 with TRBJ2-1; possibly TRBD1 for D (5 bases). Germline CDR1 is SGHNT and CDR2 is YENEEA. V was pared by 1 base and J by 3 bases, with 16 bases between. The CDR3 consists of 17 residues. The CDR3 protein is CASSLGQGGTFYNEQFF. CDR3 in DNA: TGTGCCAGCAGCTTAGGGCAGGGTGGCACTTTCTACAATGAGCAGTTCTTC.

The CDR3 protein is CATSRGEGEQYF. The CDR3 DNA sequence: TGTGCCACCAGCCGCGGGGAGGGGGAGCAGTACTTC. The V call is TRBV15, the J call TRBJ2-7; TRBD2 agrees at 7 bases. J was trimmed by 7 bases and V by 5 bases; bases with no gene match: 5. The CDR3 spans 12 residues. Germline V gives CDR1 LNHNV, CDR2 YYDKDF (reference sequence).

The V call is TRBV6-6, the J call TRBJ2-6; D not resolved. There are 12 residues in the CDR3. Germline assignment: CDR1 MNHNY and CDR2 SVGAGI (reference sequence). Trimming took 6 bases from V and 3 from J, leaving 3 bases between them. CDR3 amino acids: CASRGGANVLTF. The CDR3 DNA follows: TGTGCCAGCAGAGGTGGGGCCAACGTCCTGACTTTC.

V usage is TRBV27 and J usage is TRBJ2-5; 8 bases align to TRBD2. From germline, CDR1 is MNHEY and CDR2 SMNVEV (reference sequence). The CDR3 extends over 16 amino acids. The ends lost 5 bases at V and 1 base at J; junction bases unmatched: 9. CDR3 protein: CASSVGTRDSQETQYF. The CDR3 DNA reads TGTGCCAGCAGTGTCGGGACTAGGGACTCCCAAGAGACCCAGTACTTC.

This chain connects TRBV9 to TRBJ2-7, with D hard to call. V was cut by 2 bases and J by 5 bases, with 11 bases left in between. CDR1 is SGDLS, CDR2 YYNGEE, per germline. The CDR3 loop spans 13 amino acids. The DNA for the CDR3 is TGTGCCAGCAGCGTTCGACTTCAAGACGAGCAGTACTTC. Translated, it gives CASSVRLQDEQYF. The full variable domain, rest sourced from reference TRBV9 and TRBJ2-7, is DSGVTQTPKHLITATGQRVTLRCSPRSGDLSVYWYQQSLDQGLQFLIQYYNGEERAKGNILERFSAQQFPDLHSELNLSSLELGDSALYFCASSVRLQDEQYFGPGTRLTVT.

CDR3 in DNA: TGCGCCAGCAGTGAGTCCTCGGACGGCAAGAGCTCCTACAATGAGCAGTTCTTC. This encodes CASSESSDGKSSYNEQFF. The V gene is TRBV10-1, the J gene TRBJ2-1; D remains unclear. Germline-derived CDR1 and CDR2 are WNHNN and SYGVQD (reference sequence). This CDR3 has 18 amino acids. V was clipped by 0 bases and J by 0 bases, with 15 bases between them.

This rearrangement joins TRBV4-2 to TRBJ2-7; no clear D gene. This CDR3 has 14 amino acids. Germline V gene lookup returns CDR1 LGHNA and CDR2 YNFKEQ. Deletions cut 4 bases from V and 5 bases from J, with 15 bases between. The CDR3 nucleotides are TGTGCCAGCAGCCCGCAGATTCTTGCGGACGAGCAGTACTTC. Translated, it gives CASSPQILADEQYF.

This chain uses TRBV18 with TRBJ2-2; 9 bases are shared with TRBD2. The V segment lost 3 bases and the J segment 4 bases; nucleotides outside the gene matches: 3. Germline-derived CDR1 and CDR2 are KGHSH and LQKENI. The CDR3 sequence is 15 residues long. The CDR3 is CASSPGTSSTGELFF. The CDR3, as DNA: TGTGCCAGCTCACCCGGGACTAGCAGCACCGGGGAGCTGTTTTTT.

The rearrangement links TRBV18 to TRBJ2-1; D not resolved. V lost 6 bases, J lost 9 bases, and 15 bases lay in between. CDR1 and CDR2 from the germline V gene are KGHSH and LQKENI. This CDR3 contains 13 residues. The DNA of the CDR3 is TGTGCCAGCTCCCCTTTACCGAGCAGTGAGCAGTTCTTC. This sequence encodes CASSPLPSSEQFF.

The genes are TRBV27 and TRBJ1-1, with D uncertain. V dropped 3 bases and J dropped 0 bases, with 8 bases sitting between them. The CDR3 extends over 14 amino acids. The germline CDR1 and CDR2 sequences are MNHEY and SMNVEV (reference sequence). CDR3 sequence: CASSFRQMNTEAFF. CDR3 coding DNA: TGTGCCAGCAGTTTTAGGCAGATGAACACTGAAGCTTTCTTT.

CDR3 nucleotides: TGTGCCAGCAGCTTCGGGCAGGGGAAAGCTTTCTTT. Translating it yields CASSFGQGKAFF. The gene calls are TRBV5-5 and TRBJ1-1; TRBD1 might be the D (6 bases). The CDR3 is 12 residues long. The germline V gene encodes CDR1 SGHKS and CDR2 YYEKEE (reference sequence). The ends were cut back, 2 bases at V and 9 bases at J, with 11 bases in the middle.